This TCR beta chain was profiled in a study of T-cell memory formation after mild COVID-19. Study-level background: The study found TCR clusters largely donor specific.

Comment on this clonotype: Its specificity is not known.

The CDR3 covers 15 residues. V shed 3 bases, J shed 6 bases, and the junction held 8 bases outside the gene matches. Constant-segment primers were used for 5'RACE, and the resulting TCR alpha and TCR beta cDNA libraries carried sample barcodes and UMIs. TCRdb recomputed calls from the 5' RACE reads with MiXCR, one row per CDR3 protein. Of approximately 570,000 distinct CDR3 sequences detected, roughly 18% appear once; the ten largest clones hold 9.5% to 15%. Findings of the study overall: Clones from the second wave (peaking day 37) had unconfirmed SARS-CoV-2 specificity. The pre-infection memory compartment contained some responding clones, suggesting cross-reactive memory joined.

The chain carries TRBV12-3 or TRBV12-4 and TRBJ1-5; 7 nucleotides line up with TRBD1. This clonotype was obtained from an adult woman who had mild COVID-19 (a few samples of this study predate the infection). Cell type and time point are not known. The sequencing sample was made of PBMCs or a T cell subset sorted from them (not recorded which). CDR3 sequence: CASSLSGRGVQPQHF. The DNA of the CDR3 is TGTGCCAGCAGTTTGTCTGGCAGGGGGGTTCAGCCCCAGCATTTT.